The following is a TCR beta chain sequence with its context. Its antigen specificity is not known. Base qualities are not at hand, and no much larger clone is one base apart. CDR3 length: 17 amino acids, cysteine to phenylalanine. This entry keeps only the CDR3 DNA: 51 bases, framed from base 1. Reading the germline V gene (reference sequence) gives CDR1 SGHAT and CDR2 FQDESV. V is trimmed back by 5 bases and J by 5 bases, and the junction contains 12 bases that no gene match accounts for. The source of the sample is a study of cytomegalovirus exposure and HLA in healthy donors (dated by TCRdb to the late 2010s). Turning to the overall study: An earlier analysis of around 600 of the donors reported about 290 Gb of sequence data and 117 million unique TCR beta sequences from about 179 million T cells. An early release covering 500 to 750 HLA-typed donors comprised 300 to 350 gigabases of sequencing data and around 80 million unique TCR sequences. Among the roughly 390 genotyped donors, around 79% belonged to the genetic ancestry cluster associated with self-reported Caucasian donors. The study was designed to test whether signatures of past pathogen exposure could be identified by cataloging public T cell receptors. The study used immunosequencing to profile the T cell repertoires of approximately 650 subjects and linked those repertoires to cytomegalovirus serostatus. A separate validation cohort of roughly 130 different subjects was used in addition to the approximately 610-subject first cohort. High-throughput TCR immunosequencing, statistical association of individual TCRs with disease status, and machine learning were combined to predict cytomegalovirus infection status. In a later analysis, previously published TCR beta repertoires from 550 to 700 donors were re-analyzed and high-resolution HLA genotyping was added so that TCR occurrence patterns could be studied. The later analysis used no new phenotypic data to find candidate immune exposures, relying instead on TCR beta sequences and their occurrence across donors. In an earlier analysis of several hundred of the donors, high-throughput TCR beta sequencing was used to judge whether each TCR beta V gene segment behaved as functional or pseudogenic. Donor age, sex, ethnicity and CMV serostatus were compiled alongside the repertoire data. In a later genetic analysis, genome-wide SNP genotypes for about three fifths of the roughly 670 donors were used, and that subset was treated as a discovery cohort. Every discovery cohort repertoire had been produced on one sequencing platform. HLA typing included class I and class II loci at four-digit resolution. The number of donors typed differed by locus, with about 629-640 for A, B, C, DRB1 and DQB1, more than 500 for DQA1, 600 to 610 for DPA1, and around 460 for DPB1. Five DR-DQ haplotypes were treated as single units for association and clustering because of strong linkage in the cohort. On average, about 240,000 unique TCR beta nucleotide sequences were sequenced per donor among some 430 genotyped donors of the cohort, with roughly 19% of those sequences being non-productive.

The cohort comprised hundreds of healthy bone marrow donors. At the time of sampling, every cohort member was nominally healthy, though immune exposures that went unrecorded were likely present. The donor tested CMV seronegative, placing the donor among the 352 seronegative members of the cohort. Every donor gave a peripheral blood sample, and the peripheral blood mononuclear cells from that sample were used for TCR beta sequencing. The Qiagen DNeasy Blood Extraction Kit was used to extract genomic DNA from the blood cell samples. Library preparation used the immunoSEQ multiplex PCR assay. For the multiplex PCR, a mixture combining 60 forward primers for TCR Vbeta segments and 13 reverse primers for TCR Jbeta segments was used. The CDR3 region of rearranged TCR beta genes was amplified from genomic DNA with a multiplex PCR assay. The Illumina HiSeq System was used to sequence the amplified TCR beta libraries as 87-base-pair reads. The paper's processing steps were these. Across the 600 to 700 repertoires, a later analysis counted some 81 million unique TCR beta chains, around 10 million of which were shared by at least two donors. Raw reads were error-corrected and collapsed into unique sequences with a nearest-neighbor algorithm that merged closely related sequences to remove PCR and sequencing errors. Alignment of CDR3 sequences to IMGT reference sequences was used to assign V, D and J gene segments. Each retained sequence needed at least a six-nucleotide match to both a V gene segment and a J gene segment. Rearrangements were classified as productive when the CDR3 lacked stop codons and remained in frame with V and J, and all other rearrangements were classified as non-productive. CDR3 was defined by IMGT convention, running from the second conserved V-encoded cysteine to the conserved J-encoded phenylalanine. The earlier analysis of about 640 of the donors excluded any sequence lacking an unambiguous match to a single V gene segment. In an earlier analysis of about 590 of the donors, a V segment was called functional when productive rearrangements were above 56.7%, and segregating when the standard deviation between donors exceeded 5%. A statistical classification framework was developed to diagnose cytomegalovirus status using the catalog of TCR beta chain sequences. In a later analysis, V and J genes were assigned by comparing TCR nucleotide sequences against IMGT/GENE-DB human TR gene sequences. Using the TCRdist pipeline, a later analysis assigned CDR3 sequences along with most-parsimonious VDJ recombination scenarios. In a later analysis, each TCR beta chain was defined by its CDR3 amino acid sequence together with its V-gene family, and reads without a unique V-gene family were excluded. In a later analysis, approximately 590 highly shared, low-generation-probability nucleotide sequences were removed to address suspected cross-contamination and a sequencing artifact. In a later analysis, a clonal expansion index was calculated for each public chain from normalized within-repertoire ranks of inferred template counts. In a later analysis, generation probabilities were computed using a VDJ recombination model fitted to out-of-frame rearrangements, and the results were checked against IGoR. In a later analysis, hypergeometric tests were used to score TCR-TCR, TCR-HLA and TCR-CMV co-occurrence, with a repertoire-size bias correction applied to TCR pairs. To estimate false discovery rates, a later analysis permuted the HLA or CMV assignments 20 times. In a later analysis, co-occurring TCRs were grouped with DBSCAN, and TCRdist sequence similarity was added when clustering was performed within HLA-allele-positive subsets. Co-occurrence clustering excluded repertoires with fewer than 30,000 or more than 120,000 public chains, plus five with anomalous nucleotide sharing. TCRdb carries this immuneACCESS record with in-frame sequences only. Its versions omit some clonotypes, under half of them owing to an unresolved V gene in the studies checked, with the rest unexplained. V and J calls and clone size follow that table, whereas D and trimming were derived from the DNA. A total of about 270,000 clones appear in this sample, more than 55% of them only once. Jointly, the top ten make up about 2.1% of the sample.

The research as a whole found: A later analysis found that most CMV-associated TCR beta chains appeared HLA-restricted, with HLA associations seemingly driven largely by CMV exposure. According to the authors, the approach could potentially be generalized to other disease states and immunological phenotypes. In a later analysis, HLA-associated TCR beta chains showed more clonal expansion and lower generation probabilities than non-associated chains that were equally common. According to a later analysis, TCR association rates differed among HLA loci, with DRB1 alleles showing the most associated TCRs and HLA-C alleles showing the fewest. A further reported finding was that TCR beta sequences accurately predicted the HLA-A and HLA-B alleles for most subjects in the first cohort. Most TCR sequences were observed very rarely across donors, whereas some public TCRs were present in many individuals. Because HLA typing was missing for some donors at each locus, association tests included only the typed subset. In this cohort, only TCR beta chains were sequenced, and detectable features were limited by the absence of alpha or paired-chain data. Sequencing depth was assumed to be roughly uniform across donors in the presence/absence analyses, though that assumption may not hold. In vitro tests confirmed that a few of the cytomegalovirus-associated TCR beta chains recognize cytomegalovirus antigens. A later genetic analysis associated a missense DCLRE1C variant with V-gene and J-gene trimming of TCR beta chains, and an independent cohort replicated the association. Because the 87-base-pair reads could not distinguish some IMGT-functional V segments, including TRBV6-2 and TRBV6-3, those segments were excluded. The classifier was reported to diagnose cytomegalovirus status with high specificity and sensitivity in both the original cohort and the validation cohort. For the cohort, immune exposure information was limited to CMV serostatus. About 17 rarely observed V segments, including chromosome 9 orphons, were excluded from the earlier analysis of several hundred of the donors because counts were too low. Compared with the roughly 700-donor mean, donors in an Asian-associated ancestry cluster had fewer N-insertions in productive TCRs, according to a later genetic analysis. In a later analysis, over 15,000 TCR beta sequences were associated with specific HLA alleles at a false discovery rate of 0.05. A later analysis reported that several top co-occurrence clusters appeared linked to parvovirus B19, influenza, CMV and Epstein-Barr virus. A group of highly shared sequence variants was considered likely to be a technical artifact of the sequencing pipeline. An earlier analysis of approximately 590 of the donors showed that most TCR beta V segments appeared in productive rearrangements either about 87% or about 30% of the time, which broadly matched IMGT annotations. Correlated functional status among segregating V segments might reflect linkage disequilibrium, but an unknown experimental factor could not be ruled out. A total of 150 to 200 TCR beta chains were listed by the study as associated with cytomegalovirus. When HLA alleles, especially DR and DQ, strongly co-occurred, attributing TCR associations to individual alleles was difficult.

In this chain, TRBV11-1 is recombined with TRBJ2-5, with TRBD1 matching 12 junction bases. What was sequenced was PBMCs. The TCR was taken from a female donor in good health and CMV-seronegative. The CDR3 region reads CASSQSLRDRGLETQYF. The DNA sequence is given as TGTGCCAGCAGCCAAAGCCTCCGGGACAGGGGGCTTGAGACCCAGTACTTC.